One sample yielded the 31 T cell receptor beta chains listed below, sequenced in a study of CD8+ T cells in alopecia areata (dated by TCRdb to 2017 to 2018). Library preparation employed the immunoSEQ multiplex PCR assay. For TCR sequencing, RNA was extracted from every sample and reverse transcribed into cDNA to serve as template. In TCRdb, the immuneACCESS table is reduced to in-frame sequences with V and J assigned. These tables do not hold every clone; where another copy was compared, an unresolved V gene accounts for under half, and the others remain unexplained. The sample contains roughly 200,000 clones, 63% of them found a single time. The top ten constitute 1.7% of the sample. The sample's time point label is to be understood as: baseline before oral tofacitinib. The input for sequencing was CD4+ T cells sorted from blood, taken at week 0. The receptors stem from a human donor with alopecia areata.

Turning to this clone: At one end, the junction sequence differs from germline, possibly due to a read error. The genes are TRBV27 and TRBJ1-2; D perhaps matches TRBD1 (6 bases). In germline, CDR1 is MNHEY, CDR2 SMNVEV (reference sequence). The CDR3 has 9 amino acids. Here the CDR3 DNA reads TGTGCCAGCAGAACACACGACAGGTTC. Encoded protein: CASRTHDRF.

For the CDR3, the DNA is TGTGCCAGCAGCTTAATGGGGGGCCATGAGCAGTTCTTC. Its translation: CASSLMGGHEQFF. J is TRBJ2-1 and V is TRBV11-2, with D possibly called TRBD1 or TRBD2 (6 bases each). V was shortened by 2 bases and J by 8 bases, with 10 bases between the two germline ends. The CDR3 runs 13 residues. From germline, CDR1 is SGHAT and CDR2 FQNNGV.

This clone was recorded at least ten times. In DNA, the CDR3 is TGCGCCAGCAGCCTCAGGGGGCTGAAGACAGATACGCAGTATTTT. Translation: CASSLRGLKTDTQYF. The gene calls are TRBV5-1 and TRBJ2-3; the match to TRBD1 covers 8 bases. Losses at the gene ends were 4 bases for V and 3 bases for J; bases not matched to a gene: 7. The CDR3 sequence is 15 residues long. Germline V gives CDR1 SGHRS, CDR2 YFSETQ.

This clone was recorded a few times. In DNA form, the CDR3 reads TGCGCCAGCAGCTTGGGCCAACGATCGGGACAATGGGAAGAGACCCAGTACTTC. Translation gives CASSLGQRSGQWEETQYF. V usage is TRBV5-1 and J usage is TRBJ2-5; possible D gene TRBD1, 6 bases. The V gene lost 0 bases and the J gene lost 3 bases, with 21 bases spanning the gap. CDR3 length: 18 amino acids. Germline V CDR1 and CDR2: SGHRS, YFSETQ.

This clone appeared a few times. Other DNA sequences of this sample code for an identical CDR3. The chain employs TRBV6-1 and TRBJ2-5; no definite D call. Germline CDR1 and CDR2: MNHNS and SASEGT. Between the trimmed V and J ends, which lost 3 bases and 5 bases, there was a span of 4 bases. This CDR3 region has 11 residues. The DNA for the CDR3 is TGTGCCAGCAGTGAGGGGGAGACCCAGTACTTC. Translated: CASSEGETQYF.

The chain joins TRBV27 to TRBJ2-1, with a weak D call TRBD1 (5 bases). CDR3 length: 16 amino acids. The V and J ends lost 3 bases and 7 bases respectively, with 19 bases between them. Germline CDR1 reads MNHEY; CDR2 reads SMNVEV (reference sequence). The CDR3 DNA reads TGTGCCAGCAGTTTCCCACCTTCAGGGCCGCGGAATGAGCAGTTCTTC. Translation gives CASSFPPSGPRNEQFF.

This chain uses TRBV28 with TRBJ2-1; TRBD1 might be the D (6 bases). CDR1 is MDHEN and CDR2 is SYDVKM in the germline V gene. V was clipped by 10 bases and J by 0 bases, with 10 bases between them. CDR3 size: 13 residues. The CDR3 DNA is TGTGCCATAGGACAGTTCTCCTACAATGAGCAGTTCTTC. Translating gives CAIGQFSYNEQFF.

The chain employs TRBV27 and TRBJ2-3, with 10 positions matching TRBD2. This CDR3 contains 15 residues. Germline CDR1 reads MNHEY; CDR2 reads SMNVEV (reference sequence). V lost 3 bases, J lost 4 bases, and 4 bases stayed unmatched. This chain's CDR3 is CASSLGTSEADTQYF. CDR3 nucleotide sequence: TGTGCCAGCAGTTTGGGGACTAGCGAGGCAGATACGCAGTATTTT.

This rearrangement joins TRBV27 to TRBJ1-2; D call uncertain. The CDR3 length is 13 residues. CDR1 and CDR2 (germline): MNHEY, SMNVEV (reference sequence). V was cut by 3 bases and J by 5 bases, with 10 bases left in between. The CDR3, as DNA: TGTGCCAGCAGTTTGGCAGGCGAATATGGCTACACCTTC. Translation gives CASSLAGEYGYTF.

This clone has only a few counts. J is TRBJ2-7 and V is TRBV7-2; 9 bases agree with TRBD1. V dropped 5 bases and J dropped 1; count of bases not matched to a gene: 6. Germline V CDR1 and CDR2: SGHTA, FQGNSA. This CDR3 is built from 15 residues. CDR3 coding DNA: TGTGCCAGCAGCAACGGACAGGGGCGATCCTACGAGCAGTACTTC. Protein sequence: CASSNGQGRSYEQYF. Together with reference TRBV7-2 and TRBJ2-7, the CDR3 gives the full variable domain: GAGVSQSPSNKVTEKGKDVELRCDPISGHTALYWYRQSLGQGLEFLIYFQGNSAPDKSGLPSDRFSAERTGGSVSTLTIQRTQQEDSAVYLCASSNGQGRSYEQYFGPGTRLTVT.

This chain joins TRBV30 and TRBJ2-3, with TRBD1 matching over 7 bases. CDR1 is GTSNPN, CDR2 SVGIG, per germline (reference sequence). This CDR3 region has 12 residues. The CDR3 DNA sequence: TGTGCACAGGGGCGAGACACAGATACGCAGTATTTT. Its translation: CAQGRDTDTQYF.

This clone was detected a few times. The chain has TRBV29-1 and TRBJ2-1; possibly TRBD1 for D (6 bases). V was clipped by 1 base and J by 0 bases, with 13 bases between them. CDR1 and CDR2 (germline): SQVTM, ANQGSEA. The CDR3 extends over 16 amino acids. CDR3 nucleotide sequence: TGCAGCGTTGAAGCCAACACAGGGAGCTCCTACAATGAGCAGTTCTTC. Translating it yields CSVEANTGSSYNEQFF.

There are many counts of this clone. This rearrangement joins TRBV27 to TRBJ2-7; maybe TRBD2 (6 bases). The CDR3 consists of 14 residues. V lost 2 bases to trimming and J lost 3 bases, with 11 bases between them. CDR1 and CDR2 (germline): MNHEY, SMNVEV (reference sequence). The CDR3 sequence: CASSLVGGSYEQYF. CDR3 coding DNA: TGTGCCAGCAGTTTAGTTGGGGGGAGCTACGAGCAGTACTTC.

This clone was counted between two and nine times. The chain recombines TRBV27 with TRBJ1-1; tentative D call: TRBD1 (5 bases). Germline V gene lookup returns CDR1 MNHEY and CDR2 SMNVEV (reference sequence). V lost 2 bases and J 0 bases, leaving 19 bases between the germline ends. This CDR3 is built from 18 residues. The CDR3: CASSLKQDPLFMNTEAFF. CDR3 DNA sequence: TGTGCCAGCAGTTTAAAACAGGACCCCCTTTTCATGAACACTGAAGCTTTCTTT.

CDR3 residues: CASTGGVQETQYF. Here the CDR3 DNA reads TGTGCCTCCACAGGTGGGGTCCAAGAGACCCAGTACTTC. This chain joins TRBV10-3 and TRBJ2-5; possibly TRBD1 for D (5 bases). The CDR3 sequence is 13 residues long. The germline V and J ends were trimmed by 11 bases and 1 base, with 14 bases remaining between them. Looked up from germline, CDR1 is ENHRY and CDR2 is SYGVKD.

The chain has TRBV6-5 and TRBJ1-1; tentative D call: TRBD1 (5 bases). The V end lost 7 bases, the J end lost 1 base, and 10 bases lay between the germline ends. Germline CDR1 is MNHEY and CDR2 is SVGAGI. The CDR3 sequence is 13 residues long. CDR3 region: CASNPQANTEAFF. For the CDR3, the DNA is TGTGCCAGCAATCCACAGGCGAACACTGAAGCTTTCTTT.

V is TRBV30 and J is TRBJ2-1; tentative D call: TRBD2 (6 bases). This CDR3 has 17 amino acids. Germline V CDR1 and CDR2: GTSNPN, SVGIG (reference sequence). The V and J ends lost 0 bases and 2 bases respectively, with 17 bases between them. The CDR3 reads CAWSVRSGPRAYNEQFF. The CDR3, as DNA: TGTGCCTGGAGTGTACGTAGCGGCCCACGGGCCTACAATGAGCAGTTCTTC.

This clone was observed a handful of times. This chain joins TRBV29-1 and TRBJ2-3, with D unclear. Germline CDR1 SQVTM, CDR2 ANQGSEA. The CDR3 covers 12 residues. Trimming stripped 7 bases from V and 2 bases from J, with 10 bases between. In DNA, the CDR3 is TGCAGCGGAGTGGGCCTCACAGATACGCAGTATTTT. Translated, it gives CSGVGLTDTQYF.

This clone was recorded once. V is TRBV30 and J is TRBJ2-1; D possibly corresponds to TRBD2 (5 bases). The CDR3 consists of 15 residues. Germline lookup yields CDR1 GTSNPN and CDR2 SVGIG (reference sequence). Trimming took off 0 bases at V and 1 base at J, with 10 bases between the two ends. CDR3 residues: CAWSVPRTSYNEQFF. The CDR3 bases are TGTGCCTGGAGTGTACCTAGGACTTCCTACAATGAGCAGTTCTTC.

The rearrangement joins TRBV29-1 to TRBJ1-2; weak D call: TRBD1 (6 bases). The CDR3 is 13 amino acids. Germline CDR1 and CDR2: SQVTM and ANQGSEA. Trimming took off 0 bases at V and 6 bases at J, with 11 bases between the two ends. CDR3 amino acids: CSVEEANRDGYTF. CDR3 bases: TGCAGCGTTGAAGAAGCCAACAGGGATGGCTACACCTTC. The variable domain in full, with the rest retrieved from reference TRBV29-1 and TRBJ1-2, is SAVISQKPSRDICQRGTSLTIQCQVDSQVTMMFWYRQQPGQSLTLIATANQGSEATYESGFVIDKFPISRPNLTFSTLTVSNMSPEDSSIYLCSVEEANRDGYTFGSGTRLTVV.

J is TRBJ1-2 and V is TRBV7-8; D gene ambiguous. The V end lost 0 bases, the J end lost 4 bases, and 9 bases lay between the germline ends. This CDR3 contains 14 residues. The germline V gene encodes CDR1 SGHVS and CDR2 FQNEAQ. The CDR3 sequence: CASSLARSGYGYTF. In nucleotides, the CDR3 is TGTGCCAGCAGCTTAGCTCGGTCTGGCTATGGCTACACCTTC. Based on the CDR3 plus reference TRBV7-8 and TRBJ1-2, the full variable domain is GAGVSQSPRYKVAKRGQDVALRCDPISGHVSLFWYQQALGQGPEFLTYFQNEAQLDKSGLPSDRFFAERPEGSVSTLKIQRTQQEDSAVYLCASSLARSGYGYTFGSGTRLTVV.

The chain employs TRBV19 and TRBJ1-5; D unresolved. CDR1 and CDR2 from the germline V gene are LNHDA and SQIVND (reference sequence). The V gene lost 1 base and the J gene lost 4 bases, with 5 bases spanning the gap. CDR3 length equals 13 residues. CDR3 residues: CASSIGVNQPQHF. The DNA of the CDR3 is TGTGCCAGTAGTATAGGAGTAAATCAGCCCCAGCATTTT.

The chain has TRBV7-9 and TRBJ1-1; possibly TRBD1 for D (5 bases). V lost 1 base to trimming and J lost 5 bases, with 11 bases between them. The CDR3 has 14 amino acids. Germline V CDR1 and CDR2: SEHNR, FQNEAQ (reference sequence). CDR3 loop: CASSLGQYETEAFF. The CDR3 coding sequence is TGTGCCAGCAGCTTAGGACAGTACGAGACTGAAGCTTTCTTT. The whole variable domain, filled in from reference TRBV7-9 and TRBJ1-1, reads DTGVSQNPRHKITKRGQNVTFRCDPISEHNRLYWYRQTLGQGPEFLTYFQNEAQLEKSRLLSDRFSAERPKGSFSTLEIQRTEQGDSAMYLCASSLGQYETEAFFGQGTRLTVV.

Worth noting for this clone: A far larger clone is one base from this, pointing to a likely read error. This chain connects TRBV6-4 to TRBJ2-1; the match to TRBD2 covers 8 bases. The V gene end was trimmed by 6 bases and the J gene end by 6 bases; junction bases not matched to a gene: 10. The V gene's germline CDR1 is MRHNA and CDR2 SNTAGT. The CDR3 loop spans 15 amino acids. CDR3 loop: CASSTGLAGANEQFF. The CDR3 nucleotides are TGTGCCAGCAGCACCGGACTAGCAGGGGCCAATGAGCAGTTCTTC.

The V gene is TRBV29-1, the J gene TRBJ2-5; D remains ambiguous. Gene TRBJ2-7 matches the end of the DNA better, so the J call may be wrong. Germline assignment: CDR1 SQVTM and CDR2 ANQGSEA. The CDR3 has 12 residues. The CDR3 sequence is CSVGLSSYEQYF. The CDR3 DNA reads as TGCAGCGTTGGTCTCAGCTCCTACGAGCAGTACTTC.

The CDR3 DNA reads TGTGCCAGCAGTTTCAGAGACAGGGTTAACGCAGATACGCAGTATTTT. Its protein product is CASSFRDRVNADTQYF. The rearrangement joins TRBV27 to TRBJ2-3; 7 bases align to TRBD1. There are 16 residues in the CDR3. The V and J ends lost 3 bases and 4 bases, in that order; junction bases with no gene match: 10. Germline values: CDR1 MNHEY, CDR2 SMNVEV (reference sequence).

CDR3 nucleotides: TGCAGCGCTCGGGGACTAGCGGGGGGCACAGATACGCAGTATTTT. Translation gives CSARGLAGGTDTQYF. The chain carries TRBV29-1 and TRBJ2-3; the match to TRBD2 covers 14 bases. The CDR3 consists of 15 residues. V was pared by 7 bases and J by 1 base, with 4 bases of the junction left unmatched. Germline CDR1 is SQVTM and CDR2 is ANQGSEA.

J is TRBJ1-1 and V is TRBV19, with TRBD1 matching over 7 bases. This CDR3 is built from 14 residues. CDR1 and CDR2 (germline): LNHDA, SQIVND (reference sequence). V lost 4 bases to trimming and J lost 1 base; unmatched junction nucleotides: 3. This CDR3 reads CASSTRQGNTEAFF. In nucleotides, the CDR3 is TGTGCCAGTAGTACCAGACAGGGGAACACTGAAGCTTTCTTT.

V usage is TRBV29-1 and J usage is TRBJ1-5; D might be TRBD1 (5 bases). Trimming took off 7 bases at V and 5 bases at J, with 12 bases between the two ends. The CDR3 runs to 12 residues. Germline assignment: CDR1 SQVTM and CDR2 ANQGSEA. The CDR3 DNA reads TGCAGCGCCGTGGGGGATGATCAGCCCCAGCATTTT. Amino acid sequence: CSAVGDDQPQHF. The entire variable domain, with the rest obtained from reference TRBV29-1 and TRBJ1-5, is as follows: SAVISQKPSRDICQRGTSLTIQCQVDSQVTMMFWYRQQPGQSLTLIATANQGSEATYESGFVIDKFPISRPNLTFSTLTVSNMSPEDSSIYLCSAVGDDQPQHFGDGTRLSIL.

The V gene is TRBV7-3, the J gene TRBJ1-6, with unresolved D. Per germline, CDR1 SGHTA and CDR2 FQGTGA. This CDR3 is built from 13 residues. V lost 5 bases, J lost 5 bases, and 7 bases lay in between. CDR3 sequence (DNA): TGTGCCAGCAGCCCCGCGCATAATTCACCCCTCCACTTT. Amino acid sequence: CASSPAHNSPLHF.

V usage is TRBV15 and J usage is TRBJ1-1; unclear D gene. Germline assignment: CDR1 LNHNV and CDR2 YYDKDF (reference sequence). Deletions cut 3 bases from V and 1 base from J, with 12 bases between. This CDR3 region has 15 residues. The chain's CDR3 is CATSSRFNSNTEAFF. CDR3 coding DNA: TGTGCCACCAGCAGCAGATTCAACTCGAACACTGAAGCTTTCTTT. Full variable domain (missing parts from reference TRBV15 and TRBJ1-1): DAMVIQNPRYQVTQFGKPVTLSCSQTLNHNVMYWYQQKSSQAPKLLFHYYDKDFNNEADTPDNFQSRRPNTSFCFLDIRSPGLGDTAMYLCATSSRFNSNTEAFFGQGTRLTVV.